Below are 24 T cell receptor beta chains sequenced from a single sample in a study of blood T cell repertoires in COVID-19. Libraries were prepared by immunoSEQ multiplex PCR; TCRdb keeps only in-frame clonotypes and omits some of them. The sample records approximately 330,000 clones, about nine tenths being singletons. The sequenced sample was peripheral blood. These receptors were taken from a man under 40 with COVID-19, enrolled during active disease.

V usage is TRBV24-1 and J usage is TRBJ2-7, with 7 nucleotides matching TRBD1. The CDR3 length is 15 residues. In germline, CDR1 is KGHDR, CDR2 SFDVKD. Trimming cost V 2 bases and J 3 bases; bases outside gene matches: 6. The CDR3: CATSDSGTEYYEQYF. CDR3 sequence (DNA): TGTGCCACCAGTGATTCCGGGACAGAGTACTACGAGCAGTACTTC.

The rearrangement joins TRBV28 to TRBJ1-4; TRBD1 might be the D (5 bases). V lost 6 bases and J 8 bases, leaving 16 bases between the germline ends. This CDR3 comprises 14 residues. The germline CDR1 and CDR2 sequences are MDHEN and SYDVKM. The CDR3 DNA is TGTGCCAGCAGCCTACCAGGGTCTGGAGAAAAACTGTTTTTT. Translating it yields CASSLPGSGEKLFF.

The rearrangement uses TRBV7-8 and TRBJ1-2, with 11 bases aligning to TRBD1. CDR1 and CDR2 (germline): SGHVS, FQNEAQ. The V and J ends lost 0 bases and 6 bases, in that order; junction bases with no gene match: 3. This CDR3 region has 15 residues. Here the CDR3 reads CASSLARTGGNGYTF. The CDR3 DNA reads as TGTGCCAGCAGCTTAGCGAGGACAGGGGGCAATGGCTACACCTTC.

The CDR3 is CASSVTSGGVNNEQFF. Written as DNA, the CDR3 is TGTGCCAGCAGCGTTACTAGCGGGGGGGTAAACAATGAGCAGTTCTTC. V is TRBV7-8 and J is TRBJ2-1; 13 nucleotides agree with TRBD2. The ends lost 5 bases at V and 5 bases at J; junction bases unmatched: 6. Germline V gene sequence: CDR1 SGHVS, CDR2 FQNEAQ. The CDR3 consists of 16 residues.

The rearrangement uses TRBV18 and TRBJ1-3, with 8 positions matching TRBD1. The CDR3 totals 19 residues. The germline gives CDR1 KGHSH, CDR2 LQKENI. The trim removed 8 bases at V and 0 bases at J, leaving 18 bases unmatched. CDR3 bases: TGTGCCAGCGCCTACAAAACCACAACAGGGGGACCCTCTGGAAACACCATATATTTT. It translates to CASAYKTTTGGPSGNTIYF.

The CDR3 DNA is TGTGCCAGCAGTATACTCGGGACTAGCGGTGGATTTTACGAGCAGTACTTC. This sequence encodes CASSILGTSGGFYEQYF. The V and J genes are TRBV28 and TRBJ2-7, with 11 bases identical to TRBD2. Trimming cost V 5 bases and J 4 bases; bases outside gene matches: 13. This CDR3 contains 17 residues. From germline, CDR1 is MDHEN and CDR2 SYDVKM.

The CDR3 DNA follows: TGTGCCAGCAGCACCGGGACTAGCGGGGGTTACAATGAGCAGTTCTTC. It encodes CASSTGTSGGYNEQFF. The chain uses TRBV9 and TRBJ2-1; 14 nucleotides match TRBD2. This CDR3 has 16 amino acids. CDR1 is SGDLS, CDR2 YYNGEE, per germline. Unmatched junction bases numbered 4, after V lost 4 bases and J lost 4 bases.

This clone has only one observation. The genes are TRBV29-1 and TRBJ2-5, with a possible D match to TRBD2 (6 bases). The V gene's germline CDR1 is SQVTM and CDR2 ANQGSEA. The V gene lost 7 bases and the J gene lost 9 bases, with 27 bases spanning the gap. The length of the CDR3 is 15 residues. CDR3 nucleotides: TGCAGCGCTGGTGCTCGCGGGACTCTCAGGGAGGCCCAGTACTTC. Its protein is CSAGARGTLREAQYF.

As regards this clone: The same CDR3 arises from other DNA sequences in this sample as well. The chain uses TRBV4-3 and TRBJ1-3; unclear D gene. CDR3 length: 15 residues. Germline CDR1 is LGHNA and CDR2 is YSLEER. Trimming took off 0 bases at V and 1 base at J, with 7 bases between the two ends. The CDR3 here is CASSQDRRSGNTIYF. CDR3 coding DNA: TGCGCCAGCAGCCAAGATAGGAGGTCTGGAAACACCATATATTTT.

This clone was observed a single time. The chain couples TRBV7-3 to TRBJ1-2; TRBD1 aligns across 10 bases. Germline V gene data show CDR1 as SGHTA and CDR2 as FQGTGA. Trimming took 5 bases from V and 6 from J; bases not matched to a gene: 9. The CDR3 totals 15 residues. CDR3 coding DNA: TGTGCCAGCAGCCTTCGACAGGGGGCTCATCATGGCTACACCTTC. Translating it yields CASSLRQGAHHGYTF.

The V and J genes are TRBV6-2 or TRBV6-3 and TRBJ2-2; the D is unclear. CDR1 is MNHEY and CDR2 is SVGEGT in the germline V gene. Between the trimmed V and J ends, which lost 2 bases and 2 bases, there was a span of 6 bases. There are 14 residues in the CDR3. The CDR3 region is CASSYQLNTGELFF. The CDR3 region has the DNA TGTGCCAGCAGTTACCAACTTAACACCGGGGAGCTGTTTTTT.

The V and J genes are TRBV6-6 and TRBJ2-7; TRBD1 agrees at 8 bases. Germline V CDR1 and CDR2: MNHNY, SVGAGI (reference sequence). This CDR3 has 13 amino acids. With 5 bases clipped from V and 3 bases from J, the junction kept 3 bases outside the gene matches. DNA for the CDR3: TGTGCCAGCAGTCCAACAGGGGGCTACGAGCAGTACTTC. Residues: CASSPTGGYEQYF.

The chain carries TRBV27 and TRBJ2-1; no clear D gene. The CDR3 totals 14 residues. Germline CDR1 and CDR2: MNHEY and SMNVEV (reference sequence). Trimming pared 2 bases from V and 9 bases from J, leaving 14 bases between. The CDR3 protein is CASSLAPRSGEQFF. The DNA of the CDR3 is TGTGCCAGCAGTTTAGCCCCAAGGTCAGGTGAGCAGTTCTTC.

The rearrangement joins TRBV11-2 to TRBJ2-3; 7 bases fit TRBD2. With 0 bases clipped from V and 0 bases from J, the junction kept 12 bases outside the gene matches. The CDR3 runs 19 residues. Germline V lookup: CDR1 SGHAT, CDR2 FQNNGV. CDR3 sequence: CASSLDLGQRGTSTDTQYF. The CDR3, as DNA: TGTGCCAGCAGCTTAGATCTAGGCCAGCGGGGAACTAGCACAGATACGCAGTATTTT. The full variable domain, its missing parts supplied by reference TRBV11-2 and TRBJ2-3, is EAGVAQSPRYKIIEKRQSVAFWCNPISGHATLYWYQQILGQGPKLLIQFQNNGVVDDSQLPKDRFSAERLKGVDSTLKIQPAKLEDSAVYLCASSLDLGQRGTSTDTQYFGPGTRLTVL.

This sequence joins TRBV5-4 and TRBJ2-1; TRBD1 aligns across 10 bases. Germline CDR1 reads SGHNT; CDR2 reads YYREEE (reference sequence). The junction had 9 bases not matched to a gene; V was cut back by 0 bases and J by 9 bases. The CDR3 loop spans 16 amino acids. The CDR3, as DNA: TGTGCCAGCAGCTTGGCCGCTAGGGACAGGGGAAGTGAGCAGTTCTTC. Its translation is CASSLAARDRGSEQFF.

The chain combines TRBV24-1 with TRBJ1-5; D call uncertain. The CDR3 contains 12 residues. CDR1 is KGHDR, CDR2 SFDVKD, per germline. V was pared by 0 bases and J by 7 bases, with 3 bases between. The CDR3 bases are TGTGCCACCAGTGATTTGCAACAGCCCCAGCATTTT. It specifies CATSDLQQPQHF.

The chain uses TRBV4-2 and TRBJ2-3, with 8 bases identical to TRBD2. V was clipped by 6 bases and J by 4 bases; unmatched bases: 15. Germline lookup yields CDR1 LGHNA and CDR2 YNFKEQ. The CDR3 runs to 17 residues. DNA for the CDR3: TGTGCCAGCAGGAGAACGTCAAGCGGGAGAATTTCAGATACGCAGTATTTT. It encodes CASRRTSSGRISDTQYF.

V usage is TRBV13 and J usage is TRBJ1-2, with D possibly being TRBD1 (6 bases). Germline assignment: CDR1 PRHDT and CDR2 FYEKMQ (reference sequence). Trimming removed 6 bases at V and 3 bases at J, with 11 bases between. This CDR3 spans 13 amino acids. CDR3: CASRAGGYYGYTF. The CDR3 DNA sequence: TGTGCCAGCAGAGCGGGGGGCTACTATGGCTACACCTTC. The entire variable domain, with the rest obtained from reference TRBV13 and TRBJ1-2, is as follows: AAGVIQSPRHLIKEKRETATLKCYPIPRHDTVYWYQQGPGQDPQFLISFYEKMQSDKGSIPDRFSAQQFSDYHSELNMSSLELGDSALYFCASRAGGYYGYTFGSGTRLTVV.

The J gene is TRBJ2-1, the V gene TRBV7-8; 13 nucleotides agree with TRBD2. Germline V gene lookup returns CDR1 SGHVS and CDR2 FQNEAQ. Trimming at V came to 1 base and at J to 7 bases, leaving 7 bases not matched to a gene. The CDR3 extends over 17 amino acids. CDR3 residues: CASSLVLAGGPVNEQFF. As DNA, the CDR3 is TGTGCCAGCAGCTTAGTACTAGCGGGGGGGCCGGTGAATGAGCAGTTCTTC.

This chain uses TRBV7-3 with TRBJ2-1, with D perhaps matching TRBD2 (5 bases). This CDR3 region has 14 residues. In germline, CDR1 is SGHTA, CDR2 FQGTGA. Trimming took off 4 bases at V and 6 bases at J, with 13 bases between the two ends. CDR3 protein: CASSSPNRGNEQFF. The CDR3 region has the DNA TGTGCCAGCAGCTCCCCCAACCGGGGCAATGAGCAGTTCTTC.

The chain joins TRBV10-3 to TRBJ1-5; the match to TRBD1 covers 7 bases. CDR1 is ENHRY and CDR2 is SYGVKD in the germline V gene. The CDR3 is 15 amino acids. The V gene end was trimmed by 6 bases and the J gene end by 4 bases; junction bases not matched to a gene: 9. The CDR3 loop is CAISADRVGNQPQHF. In DNA form, the CDR3 reads TGTGCCATCAGCGCTGACAGGGTTGGAAATCAGCCCCAGCATTTT.

The V and J genes are TRBV6-2 or TRBV6-3 and TRBJ2-2; tentatively, D is TRBD2 (5 bases). The V end lost 4 bases, the J end lost 3 bases, and 15 bases lay between the germline ends. The germline V gene encodes CDR1 MNHEY and CDR2 SVGEGT. The CDR3 spans 16 residues. The CDR3 nucleotides read TGTGCCAGCAGTTCCCGAGCGGCCTACGACACCGGGGAGCTGTTTTTT. Its protein is CASSSRAAYDTGELFF.

This sequence joins TRBV11-3 and TRBJ2-1; 10 bases align to TRBD2. The CDR3 consists of 18 residues. The trim removed 0 bases at V and 6 bases at J, leaving 11 bases unmatched. The V gene's germline CDR1 is SGHNT and CDR2 YENEEA. DNA of the CDR3: TGTGCCAGCAGCTTAGATCAGGCCGGGACTAGCGCCACCAATGAGCAGTTCTTC. This translates into CASSLDQAGTSATNEQFF.

This clone was picked up one time. V and J are TRBV5-4 and TRBJ1-2, with unresolved D. The germline gives CDR1 SGHNT, CDR2 YYREEE (reference sequence). V lost 4 bases to trimming and J lost 4 bases, with 8 bases between them. The CDR3 length is 12 residues. CDR3 amino acids: CASSPRGYGYTF. The CDR3 bases are TGTGCCAGCAGCCCGAGAGGCTATGGCTACACCTTC.